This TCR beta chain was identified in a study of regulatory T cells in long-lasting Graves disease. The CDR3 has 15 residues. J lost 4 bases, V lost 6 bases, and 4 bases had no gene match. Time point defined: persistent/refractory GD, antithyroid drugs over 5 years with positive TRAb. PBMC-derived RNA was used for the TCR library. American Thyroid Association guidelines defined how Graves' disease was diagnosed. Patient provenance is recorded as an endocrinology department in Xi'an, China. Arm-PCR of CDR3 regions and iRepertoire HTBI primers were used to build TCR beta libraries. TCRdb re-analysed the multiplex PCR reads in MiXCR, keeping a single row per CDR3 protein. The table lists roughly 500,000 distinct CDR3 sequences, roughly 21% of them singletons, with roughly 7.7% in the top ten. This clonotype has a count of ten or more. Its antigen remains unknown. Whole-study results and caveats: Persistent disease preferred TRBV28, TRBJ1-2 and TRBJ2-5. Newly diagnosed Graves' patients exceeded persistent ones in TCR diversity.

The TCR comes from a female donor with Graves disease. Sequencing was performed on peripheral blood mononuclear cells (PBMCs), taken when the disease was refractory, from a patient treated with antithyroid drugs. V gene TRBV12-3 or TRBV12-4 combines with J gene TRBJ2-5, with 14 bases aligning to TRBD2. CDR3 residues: CASSRLAGGPETQYF. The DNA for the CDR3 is TGTGCCAGCAGCAGACTAGCGGGAGGGCCAGAGACCCAGTACTTC.